These T cell receptor beta chains were read from a single sample in a study of cytomegalovirus exposure and HLA in healthy donors. Assay: immunoSEQ multiplex PCR; the TCRdb copy retains only in-frame clones and omits some. In the table there are 150,000 or so clones, more than 70% of which are singletons. Material: PBMCs. The origin of the receptors is a man in his late teens or twenties in good health and CMV-seropositive. CDR3s include the opening cysteine and the closing phenylalanine or tryptophan. The D gene is left open where the match is weak. Some rows mark clone size as missing; the rest say once, few, many or name a class of expanded clone.

clone_size | d_call | j_call | v_call | cdr3_nt | cdr3_aa
once | TRBD2 | TRBJ2-1 | TRBV19 | TGTGCCAGTAGTATAGATCCTTGGACTAGCGGGAGGTCTGAGCAGTTCTTC | CASSIDPWTSGRSEQFF
- | - | TRBJ1-1 | TRBV7-3 | TGTGCCAGCAGCTTATGGGCAGGGCACGATGAAGCTTTCTTT | CASSLWAGHDEAFF
- | - | TRBJ1-5 | TRBV4-1 | TGCGCCAGCAGCCCACAGGGTCGTAGCAATCAGCCCCAGCATTTT | CASSPQGRSNQPQHF
few | - | TRBJ2-7 | TRBV6-1 | TGTGCCAGCAGCACGCGGGCGAATGTTCTCTACGAGCAGTACTTC | CASSTRANVLYEQYF
- | - | TRBJ2-7 | TRBV27 | TGTGCCAGCAGTCAGACTCGGCGAGGGGAGCAGTACTTC | CASSQTRRGEQYF
- | - | TRBJ1-1 | TRBV18 | TGTGCCAGCTCACCACGGACTAAGAACACTGAAGCTTTCTTT | CASSPRTKNTEAFF
- | - | TRBJ2-7 | TRBV29-1 | TGCAGCGGGTCTAGGGAACCGGCGGGGGAGCAGTACTTC | CSGSREPAGEQYF
- | - | TRBJ1-2 | TRBV11-2 | TGTGCCAGCAGCTTACATGCCAGATCCCTTGGCTACACCTTC | CASSLHARSLGYTF
- | - | TRBJ2-7 | TRBV6-6 | TGTGCCAGCACCGGAGTCGGTGGTGGCTACGAGCAGTACTTC | CASTGVGGGYEQYF
- | TRBD2 | TRBJ2-7 | TRBV7-2 | TGTGCCAGCACAGGTGGCGGGAGCTCCATCGAGCAGTACTTC | CASTGGGSSIEQYF
- | TRBD1 | TRBJ2-1 | TRBV30 | TGTGCCTGGAGTGTTACAGGGGGTTACAATGGGCAGTTCTTC | CAWSVTGGYNGQFF
- | - | TRBJ1-5 | TRBV28 | TGTGCCAGCAGTGAGGTCGGAAGCAATCAGCCCCAGCATTTT | CASSEVGSNQPQHF
- | TRBD1 | TRBJ1-1 | TRBV5-1 | TGCGCCAGCAGCACCGGGACAGGGATGGTTGAAGCTTTCTTT | CASSTGTGMVEAFF
- | - | TRBJ1-2 | TRBV1 | TGCACCAGCAGCAAGTCGGACTCCAGCAATGTCTATGGCTACACCTTC | CTSSKSDSSNVYGYTF
- | - | TRBJ2-3 | TRBV9 | TGTGCCAGCAGCGTAGCGGGAGTGGAAGATACGCAGTATTTT | CASSVAGVEDTQYF
- | TRBD2 | TRBJ2-7 | TRBV18 | TGTGCCAGCTCACCTGGGGGGGGACTCTACGAGCAGTACTTC | CASSPGGGLYEQYF